This T cell receptor beta chain appears in the sequencing data of a study of PD-1 blockade in classical Hodgkin lymphoma. This clone was observed once. Germline V gives CDR1 MNHEY, CDR2 SMNVEV (reference sequence). The CDR3 extends over 16 amino acids. Trimming took off 3 bases at V and 6 bases at J, with 15 bases between the two ends. Some clones are missing from TCRdb's copy, which holds only in-frame ones; the method was immunoSEQ multiplex PCR. The repertoire holds around 28,000 clones, with about 88% as singletons. Time point in this sample: cycle 4 day 1 (C4D1), after more than 5 weeks of nivolumab. No patient escaped relapse after autologous stem cell transplantation, and brentuximab vedotin exposure varied. The authors purified CD4+ T cells from thawed PBMCs by magnetic negative selection.

This sequence joins TRBV27 and TRBJ1-6; weak D call: TRBD1 (5 bases). The starting material was CD4+ T cells from blood, obtained before the fourth cycle of nivolumab. The receptor comes from a human donor with classical Hodgkin lymphoma. This chain's CDR3 is CASSFRTRQINSPLHF. CDR3 DNA sequence: TGTGCCAGCAGTTTCAGGACGAGACAGATTAATTCACCCCTCCACTTT.